Below are 9 T cell receptor beta chains sequenced from a single sample in a study of Ad26.COV2.S vaccination and SARS-CoV-2 variants. Sample treatment: about 20 received Ad26.COV2.S at low or high dose, single or two shots; 5 received placebo; per-sample allocation not given. Vaccine and placebo recipients were sampled on day 63 after the first injection. The table came from immunoSEQ multiplex PCR; TCRdb's copy has only in-frame clones and leaves some out. The sample includes fewer than 400,000 clones, over 75% of them seen just once. Sample: peripheral blood, taken in a trial of Ad26.COV2.S vaccine versus placebo. These receptors came from a person between 18 and 60 years old who received the Ad26.COV2.S COVID-19 vaccine or a placebo.

V and J are TRBV7-3 and TRBJ2-1, with D possibly TRBD2 on 6 matching bases. The V and J ends lost 4 bases and 7 bases respectively, with 14 bases between them. The CDR3 extends over 14 amino acids. CDR1 and CDR2 from the germline V gene are SGHTA and FQGTGA. Here the CDR3 reads CASSSPGSSNEQFF. Written as DNA, the CDR3 is TGTGCCAGCAGCTCACCCGGGAGTTCGAATGAGCAGTTCTTC.

The V and J genes are TRBV5-6 and TRBJ2-1, with 7 nucleotides matching TRBD2. CDR3 length: 16 amino acids. Germline-derived CDR1 and CDR2 are SGHDT and YYEEEE. J was trimmed by 0 bases and V by 4 bases; bases with no gene match: 7. DNA for the CDR3: TGTGCCAGCAGCCACGGACTAGGCAGCTCCTACAATGAGCAGTTCTTC. Its protein product is CASSHGLGSSYNEQFF.

The chain links TRBV21-1 to TRBJ2-7; the table's D call, TRBD2, was not checked against the DNA. TRBV21-1 counts as a pseudogene. This CDR3 contains 14 residues. As DNA, the CDR3 is TGTGCCAGCAGCGGAAGCGGGAGGGGGTACGAGCAGTACTTC. It specifies CASSGSGRGYEQYF.

This chain joins TRBV28 and TRBJ1-4, with 12 bases aligning to TRBD1. This CDR3 contains 14 residues. Unmatched junction bases numbered 3, after V lost 3 bases and J lost 10 bases. Germline V gene data show CDR1 as MDHEN and CDR2 as SYDVKM. The CDR3 nucleotides are TGTGCCAGCAGTTTTTGGGACAGGGGGCTAAAACTGTTTTTT. Residues: CASSFWDRGLKLFF.

The V and J genes are TRBV7-3 and TRBJ2-1; D is ambiguous. With 2 bases removed from V and 2 bases from J, the gap between germline ends came to 10 bases. CDR3 length: 15 amino acids. Germline V gene lookup returns CDR1 SGHTA and CDR2 FQGTGA. The CDR3 DNA sequence: TGTGCCAGCAGCTTACTCCAGGAGCCCTACAATGAGCAGTTCTTC. Its translation is CASSLLQEPYNEQFF.

The chain joins TRBV7-9 to TRBJ2-1; tentative D call: TRBD1 (6 bases). Trimming stripped 5 bases from V and 2 bases from J, with 13 bases between. Germline V gene sequence: CDR1 SEHNR, CDR2 FQNEAQ (reference sequence). The CDR3 length is 15 residues. This CDR3 is CASSRTGYPYNEQFF. CDR3 nucleotide sequence: TGTGCCAGCAGCCGTACAGGGTACCCCTACAATGAGCAGTTCTTC.

The gene calls are TRBV29-1 and TRBJ2-5, with 11 bases aligning to TRBD1. CDR1 SQVTM and CDR2 ANQGSEA come from the germline V gene. J gave up 4 bases and V 6 bases, and 4 bases lay outside the gene matches. This CDR3 is built from 13 residues. DNA of the CDR3: TGCAGCGTGGGACAGGGGGGGTTAGAGACCCAGTACTTC. Translation gives CSVGQGGLETQYF.

This clone was counted ten times or more. CDR3 amino acids: CASSSGRGYEQYF. CDR3 bases: TGTGCCAGTAGTTCGGGCAGGGGTTACGAGCAGTACTTC. The V call is TRBV19, the J call TRBJ2-7, with TRBD1 as a possible D gene (6 bases). V shed 5 bases and J shed 4 bases, with 12 bases lying between them. The CDR3 has 13 amino acids. The germline CDR1 and CDR2 sequences are LNHDA and SQIVND (reference sequence).

The genes are TRBV9 and TRBJ2-7; no reliable D call. This CDR3 spans 14 amino acids. Germline V gene data show CDR1 as SGDLS and CDR2 as YYNGEE. V was trimmed by 2 bases and J by 5 bases, leaving 14 bases between them. The CDR3: CASSVLPDVDEQYF. DNA for the CDR3: TGTGCCAGCAGCGTCCTTCCCGACGTCGACGAGCAGTACTTC.